This T cell receptor beta chain emerged from a study of shared T cell receptors in the human thymus. Method: immunoSEQ multiplex PCR; TCRdb's copy keeps in-frame clones and lacks some. This sample has roughly 560,000 clones; 78% occur once, and the top ten carry 0.01% to 0.015%. These data were likewise used in another study, on human thymus T cells. That work contributes: Samples came from healthy Finnish infants during open corrective cardiac surgery. Thymus specimens were resections from corrective heart surgery. Thymic and blood repertoires seemed to show skewed V and J gene use. Related research described strongly overlapping thymic repertoires in unrelated people.

This clonotype was obtained from a boy younger than two with a congenital heart defect. The sample consisted of thymocytes.

Here the CDR3 DNA reads TGTGCCAGCAGAAAGGTGGGAGGGCCGGTAGATACGCAGTATTTT. It specifies CASRKVGGPVDTQYF. The chain joins TRBV7-2 to TRBJ2-3; 7 bases agree with TRBD2. Germline CDR1 and CDR2: SGHTA and FQGNSA. V lost 6 bases, J lost 5 bases, and 11 bases stayed unmatched. The CDR3 runs 15 residues.